This T cell receptor (beta chain) emerged from a study of PD-1 blockade in mismatch repair-deficient tumors. TCRdb keeps only in-frame clones here, not all; method: immunoSEQ multiplex PCR. Altogether about 110,000 clones are present, about 74% being singletons, with the ten largest covering about 5.1%. Every patient had mismatch repair deficiency by PCR or immunohistochemistry. A few pembrolizumab responders had their TCRs sequenced. Unmatched junction bases numbered 7, after V lost 6 bases and J lost 0 bases. Germline CDR1 MNHNY, CDR2 SVGAGI (reference sequence). The CDR3 covers 15 residues. The gene calls are TRBV6-6 and TRBJ2-7; 8 bases are a match to TRBD1. The receptor was derived from an adult with mismatch repair-deficient cancer. The sample here was peripheral blood, taken approximately 60 weeks after starting pembrolizumab. In DNA, the CDR3 is TGTGCCAGCAGACCTCCGGGACAGGCCTCCTACGAGCAGTACTTC. This codes for CASRPPGQASYEQYF.